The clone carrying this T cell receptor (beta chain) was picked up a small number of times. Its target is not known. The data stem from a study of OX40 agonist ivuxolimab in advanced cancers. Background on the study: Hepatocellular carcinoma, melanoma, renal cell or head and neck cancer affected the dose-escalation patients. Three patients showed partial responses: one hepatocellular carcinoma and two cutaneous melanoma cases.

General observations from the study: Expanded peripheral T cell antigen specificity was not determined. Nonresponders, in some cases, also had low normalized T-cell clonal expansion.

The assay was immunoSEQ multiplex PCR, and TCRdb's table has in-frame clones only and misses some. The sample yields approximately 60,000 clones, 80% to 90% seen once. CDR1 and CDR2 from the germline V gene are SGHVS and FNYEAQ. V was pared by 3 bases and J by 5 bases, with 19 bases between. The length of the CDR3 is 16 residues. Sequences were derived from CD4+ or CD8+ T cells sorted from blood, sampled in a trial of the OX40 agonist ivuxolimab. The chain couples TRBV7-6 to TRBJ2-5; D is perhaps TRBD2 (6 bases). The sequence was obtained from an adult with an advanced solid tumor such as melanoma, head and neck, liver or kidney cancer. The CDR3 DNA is TGTGCCAGCAGCTTGTTATCGGCATCGGCGGGGGAGACCCAGTACTTC. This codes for CASSLLSASAGETQYF.